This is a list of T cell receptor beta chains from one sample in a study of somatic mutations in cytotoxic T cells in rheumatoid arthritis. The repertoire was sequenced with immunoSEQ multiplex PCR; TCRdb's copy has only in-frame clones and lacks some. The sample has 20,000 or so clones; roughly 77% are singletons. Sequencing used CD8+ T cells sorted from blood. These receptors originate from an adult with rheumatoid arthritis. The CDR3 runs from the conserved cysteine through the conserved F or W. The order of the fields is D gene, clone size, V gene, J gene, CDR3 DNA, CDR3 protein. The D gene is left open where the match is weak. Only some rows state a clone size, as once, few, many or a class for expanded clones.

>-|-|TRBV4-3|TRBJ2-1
TGCGCCAGCAGCGCCAGGGACATCAGCTCCTACAATGAGCAGTTCTTC
CASSARDISSYNEQFF
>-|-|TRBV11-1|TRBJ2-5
TGTGCCAGCAGCGCCCAGGGGGCTGGCGGGGGTACCCAAGAGACCCAGTACTTC
CASSAQGAGGGTQETQYF
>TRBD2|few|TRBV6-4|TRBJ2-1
TGTGCCAGCAGTGAAACTAGCGGGAGTTCCCATGAGCAGTTCTTC
CASSETSGSSHEQFF
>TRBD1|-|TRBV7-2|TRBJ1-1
TGTGCCAGCAGCCCTATGACAGGGTTTCACGAAGCTTTCTTT
CASSPMTGFHEAFF
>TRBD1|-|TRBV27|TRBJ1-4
TGTGCCAGCAGCCGGACAGGGGAGGTGAAAAAACTGTTTTTT
CASSRTGEVKKLFF
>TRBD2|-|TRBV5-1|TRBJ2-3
TGCGCCAGCAGCTTGGCTCGGACTAGCGGGGGACCCACCTCTGTCACAGATACGCAGTATTTT
CASSLARTSGGPTSVTDTQYF
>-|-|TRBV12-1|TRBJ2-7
TGTGCCAGTCCGACTTACGAGCAGTACTTC
CASPTYEQYF
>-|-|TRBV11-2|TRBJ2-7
TGTGCCAGCAGCGGCTACGTGGCAGAAGACGTTGGTTACGAGCAGTACTTC
CASSGYVAEDVGYEQYF
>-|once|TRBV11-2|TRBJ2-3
TGTGCCAGCAGCTTAGATTTGGGGGCTAATAGGGCAGATACGCAGTATTTT
CASSLDLGANRADTQYF
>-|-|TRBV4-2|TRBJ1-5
TGTGCCAGCAGCCAAGCGTCCCGCAATCAGCCCCAGCATTTT
CASSQASRNQPQHF
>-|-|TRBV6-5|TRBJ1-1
TGTGCCAGCAGTTATGGGGCTTACACTGAAGCTTTCTTT
CASSYGAYTEAFF
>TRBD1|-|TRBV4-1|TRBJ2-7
TGCGCCAGCAGCCAAGGGACAGGGGAGGGGCCCGAGCAGTACTTC
CASSQGTGEGPEQYF
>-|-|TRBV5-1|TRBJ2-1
TGCGCCAGCAGCCCGGAGACTATTATGGGGTACAATGAGCAGTTCTTC
CASSPETIMGYNEQFF
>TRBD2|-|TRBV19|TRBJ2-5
TGTGCCAGCAGACGGACTAGCGGGGTAGGGGAGACCCAGTACTTC
CASRRTSGVGETQYF
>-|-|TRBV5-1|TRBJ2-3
TGCGCCAGCAGCTTGCTCCCTAGGGGCACAGATACGCAGTATTTT
CASSLLPRGTDTQYF
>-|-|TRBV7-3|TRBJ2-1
TGTGCCAGCAGTTACGGTAGCGGCTACAATGAGCAGTTCTTC
CASSYGSGYNEQFF
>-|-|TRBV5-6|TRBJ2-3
TGTGCCAGCAGCTGGACGACAGGCACAGATACGCAGTATTTT
CASSWTTGTDTQYF
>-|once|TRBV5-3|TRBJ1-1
TGTGCCAGAAGCTTGACGGGATCGGTTGAAAACACTGAAGCTTTCTTT
CARSLTGSVENTEAFF
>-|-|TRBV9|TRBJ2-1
TGTGCCAGCAGTGGGTTCAGGAGCTCCTACAATGAGCAGTTCTTC
CASSGFRSSYNEQFF
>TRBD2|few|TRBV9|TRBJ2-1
TGTGCCAGCAACCACCGCGGGGGGACCTACAATGAGCAGTTCTTC
CASNHRGGTYNEQFF
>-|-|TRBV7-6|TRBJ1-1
TGTGCCAGCAGCTTAGGGCAGTCAGAAGCTTTCTTT
CASSLGQSEAFF
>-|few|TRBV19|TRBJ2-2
TGTGCCAGTATGAGTCCACGCGGGGAGCTGTTTTTT
CASMSPRGELFF
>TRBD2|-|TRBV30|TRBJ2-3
TGTGCCTCCTCACAATCCTATAGCGGGGCCCTTAATACGCAGTATTTT
CASSQSYSGALNTQYF
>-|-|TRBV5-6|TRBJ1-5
TGTGCCAGCAGCTTCTTATCCTCCCATTTGCCCCAGCATTTT
CASSFLSSHLPQHF
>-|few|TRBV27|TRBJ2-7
TGTGCCAGCAGTTTTCGCGGCGGGGACGAGCAGTACTTC
CASSFRGGDEQYF
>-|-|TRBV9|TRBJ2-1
TGTGCCAGCAGCGGGGCGGGAACAGGGGATGAGCAGTTCTTC
CASSGAGTGDEQFF
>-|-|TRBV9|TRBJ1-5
TGTGCCAGCAGCGTGTCTGGTGCTCAGCCCCAGCATTTT
CASSVSGAQPQHF
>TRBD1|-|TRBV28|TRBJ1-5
TGTGCCGGAAACAGGGGGACGTCGCCCCAGCATTTT
CAGNRGTSPQHF
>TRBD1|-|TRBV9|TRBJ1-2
TGTGCCAGCAGGGGGACCGAGGGACAGGGAGGGCACTATGGCTACACCTTC
CASRGTEGQGGHYGYTF
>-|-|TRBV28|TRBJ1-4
TGTGCCAGCAGTAACGGACAGCTCGCCGCGTTGCCTAATGAAAAACTGTTTTTT
CASSNGQLAALPNEKLFF
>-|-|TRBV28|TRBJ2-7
TGTGCCAGCAGTTTAACGCCAGGGGTTTCCCGCTACGAGCAGTACTTC
CASSLTPGVSRYEQYF
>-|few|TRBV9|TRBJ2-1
TGTGCCAGCAGCCCCGACAGCGCCAATTACAATGAGCAGTTCTTC
CASSPDSANYNEQFF
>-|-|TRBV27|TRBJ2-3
TGTGCCAGCAGTTTATTGACTACTAGCACAGATACGCAGTATTTT
CASSLLTTSTDTQYF
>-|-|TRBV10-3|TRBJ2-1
TGTGCCATCACGAGGGGGGGCGATGAGCAGTTCTTC
CAITRGGDEQFF
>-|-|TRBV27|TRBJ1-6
TGTGCCAGCAGTTTATCAACGGGTTATAATTCACCCCTCCACTTT
CASSLSTGYNSPLHF
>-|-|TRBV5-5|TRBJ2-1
TGTGCCAGCAGCACAAGTCAGAGCGTCTATGAGCAGTTCTTC
CASSTSQSVYEQFF
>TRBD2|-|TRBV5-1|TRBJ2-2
TGCGCCAGCAGCCTCCGGACGGGGACTAGTTTGGCGAACACCGGGGAGCTGTTTTTT
CASSLRTGTSLANTGELFF
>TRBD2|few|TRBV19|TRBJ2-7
TGTGCCAGTAGTATCGGCGGGGGGGCAGAGGAGCAGTACTTC
CASSIGGGAEEQYF
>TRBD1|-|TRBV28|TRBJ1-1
TGTGCCAGCAGTTTGGGACAGGGAGGCACTGAAGCTTTCTTT
CASSLGQGGTEAFF
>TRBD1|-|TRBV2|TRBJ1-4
TGTGCCAGCAGTGAGGGACAGGGAGATAATGAAAAACTGTTTTTT
CASSEGQGDNEKLFF
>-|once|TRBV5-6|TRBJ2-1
TGTGCCAGCAGCACGGACTACAATGAGCAGTTCTTC
CASSTDYNEQFF
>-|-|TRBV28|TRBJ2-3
TGTGCCAGCAGTTCCAACAGGGAGCAGTATTTT
CASSSNREQYF
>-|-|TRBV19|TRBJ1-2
TGTGCCAGTATGCCCGGACTTAACTATGGCTACACCTTC
CASMPGLNYGYTF
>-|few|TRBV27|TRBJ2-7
TGTGCCAGCGGGGGTCGACGAACTTACGAGCAGTACTTC
CASGGRRTYEQYF
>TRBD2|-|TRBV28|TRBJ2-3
TGTGCCAGCAGGGCGCGGGGGTGGGACACAGATACGCAGTATTTT
CASRARGWDTDTQYF
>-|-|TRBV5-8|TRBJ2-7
TGTGCCAGCAGCTTGTCGAGGGCCCCCTACGAGCAGTACTTC
CASSLSRAPYEQYF
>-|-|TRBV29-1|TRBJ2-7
TGCAGCGTTGAAGTCGGCGGAACCTACGAGCAGTACTTC
CSVEVGGTYEQYF
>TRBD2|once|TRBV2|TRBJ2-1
TGTGCCAGCACAGGACTTGGACTAGCGATCCTCAATGAGCAGTTCTTC
CASTGLGLAILNEQFF
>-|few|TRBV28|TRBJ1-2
TGTGCCAGCAGTACGAACAGGGACGTTTATGGCTACACCTTC
CASSTNRDVYGYTF
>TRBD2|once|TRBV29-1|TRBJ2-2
TGCAGCGTTGTGGGGGGGAGCACCGGGGAGCTGTTTTTT
CSVVGGSTGELFF
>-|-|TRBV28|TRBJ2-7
TGTGCCAGCAGTTTGGAGGGCAGGGGCCCGTCCTACGAGCAGTACTTC
CASSLEGRGPSYEQYF
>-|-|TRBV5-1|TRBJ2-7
TGCGCCAGCAGCTTGGCGGGCGAGCAGTACTTC
CASSLAGEQYF
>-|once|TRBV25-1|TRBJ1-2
TGTGCCAGCGTCCCGCGGGAAGCCCCCACAAACTATGGCTACACCTTC
CASVPREAPTNYGYTF
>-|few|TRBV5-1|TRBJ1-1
TGCGCCAGCAGCCCGAGGACAGCTGGCACTGAAGCTTTCTTT
CASSPRTAGTEAFF